These 17 T cell receptor beta chains were sequenced from one sample in a study of blood T cell repertoires in COVID-19. Profiling relied on immunoSEQ multiplex PCR, and the TCRdb table lists in-frame clones only, not all of them. The sample lists under 350,000 clones; 65% to 90% were seen once. Source material: PBMCs or T cells enriched from blood (not recorded which). The receptors were gathered from a middle-aged woman with acute COVID-19.

The chain combines TRBV7-8 with TRBJ1-1, with D possibly being TRBD1 (5 bases). CDR1 and CDR2 (germline): SGHVS, FQNEAQ. This CDR3 has 14 residues. Trimming shortened V by 7 bases and J by 7 bases, and 19 bases separated the two germline ends. The CDR3 sequence is CASTPRRDALEAFF. In DNA, the CDR3 is TGTGCCAGCACCCCCCGGCGGGACGCCCTTGAAGCTTTCTTT.

V and J are TRBV11-2 and TRBJ2-3; weak D call: TRBD1 (6 bases). Trimming left V 3 bases short and J 2 bases short, with 9 bases between. Germline loops: CDR1 SGHAT, CDR2 FQNNGV. This CDR3 comprises 14 residues. CDR3 bases: TGTGCCAGCAGCTTCGGACAGACCACAGATACGCAGTATTTT. It specifies CASSFGQTTDTQYF.

Many counts were recorded for this clone. The chain recombines TRBV28 with TRBJ1-2; 7 bases agree with TRBD1. There are 15 residues in the CDR3. CDR1 and CDR2 from the germline V gene are MDHEN and SYDVKM. Trimming cost V 6 bases and J 6 bases; bases outside gene matches: 13. CDR3 DNA: TGTGCCAGCAGCCCCCAAGGAGGGGGCGGTAATGGCTACACCTTC. This translates into CASSPQGGGGNGYTF.

The chain joins TRBV7-2 to TRBJ2-3; 9 nucleotides align to TRBD2. CDR1 and CDR2 from the germline V gene are SGHTA and FQGNSA. After removal of 5 bases from V and 0 bases from J, the junction contained 9 bases not matched to a gene. The CDR3 covers 17 residues. CDR3 in DNA: TGTGCCAGCAGCCTAAAAGCGGGGGGATCTAGCACAGATACGCAGTATTTT. Encoded protein: CASSLKAGGSSTDTQYF.

The chain is built from TRBV20-1 and TRBJ2-3, with D perhaps TRBD2 (5 bases). V lost 3 bases and J 0 bases, leaving 10 bases between the germline ends. Germline CDR1 DFQATT, CDR2 SNEGSKA (reference sequence). The CDR3 loop spans 14 amino acids. The CDR3, as DNA: TGCAGTGCTAGTGGAGCGGAAAGCACAGATACGCAGTATTTT. Translating gives CSASGAESTDTQYF.

CDR3 DNA sequence: TGCGCCAGCGGTAGCGGGGTGAAATACTTC. This gives the protein CASGSGVKYF. V is TRBV10-1 and J is TRBJ2-5; 8 nucleotides match TRBD2. The CDR3 runs 10 residues. V trimming: 8 bases; J trimming: 14 bases; junction bases outside the gene matches: 7. From germline, CDR1 is WNHNN and CDR2 SYGVQD (reference sequence).

The chain joins TRBV6-1 to TRBJ1-5; the D is unclear. V was cut by 1 base and J by 7 bases, with 8 bases left in between. The CDR3 is 13 amino acids. Germline CDR1 reads MNHNS; CDR2 reads SASEGT. The CDR3 region has the DNA TGTGCCAGCAGTGAAGGGCCGAGGCAGCCCCAGCATTTT. Translating it yields CASSEGPRQPQHF.

In its sample, this clone was seen once. The chain has TRBV9 and TRBJ2-7; 12 bases map to TRBD2. The CDR3 spans 16 residues. Per germline, CDR1 SGDLS and CDR2 YYNGEE. The ends lost 3 bases at V and 5 bases at J; junction bases unmatched: 9. CDR3 protein: CASSASSGRAVNEQYF. In DNA form, the CDR3 reads TGTGCCAGCAGCGCCTCTAGCGGGAGGGCGGTAAACGAGCAGTACTTC.

This chain joins TRBV14 and TRBJ2-7; the D is unclear. The CDR3 consists of 13 residues. The germline V gene encodes CDR1 SGHDN and CDR2 FVKESK. The V gene lost 4 bases and the J gene lost 3 bases, with 10 bases spanning the gap. The chain's CDR3 is CASSLGSGYEQYF. In DNA, the CDR3 is TGTGCCAGCAGCCTCGGGTCGGGCTACGAGCAGTACTTC.

The V gene is TRBV12-2, the J gene TRBJ2-7; the D call TRBD2 from the table was never checked on the DNA. TRBV12-2 is labeled a pseudogene. The CDR3 consists of 19 residues. The CDR3 DNA follows: TGTGCAAGTCGCACAAGGGGGACTAGCGGGTGGGGAGAGGCCTACGAGCAGTACTTC. Its protein product is CASRTRGTSGWGEAYEQYF.

As concerns this clone: This CDR3 is also generated by other DNA sequences in the sample. The J gene is TRBJ2-1, the V gene TRBV19, with 8 bases fitting TRBD2. CDR1 and CDR2 from the germline V gene are LNHDA and SQIVND (reference sequence). The CDR3 has 16 amino acids. Trimming removed 3 bases from V and 4 bases from J; junction bases left unmatched: 8. As DNA, the CDR3 is TGTGCCAGTAGTATTGGTTCTAGCGGGTATTACAATGAGCAGTTCTTC. Translating it yields CASSIGSSGYYNEQFF.

This chain uses TRBV16 with TRBJ2-3, with no clear D. The V gene's germline CDR1 is KGHSY and CDR2 FQNENV. V lost 2 bases, J lost 0 bases, and 6 bases lay in between. CDR3 length: 14 residues. CDR3 in amino acids: CASSQTRSTDTQYF. The CDR3 region has the DNA TGTGCCAGCAGCCAAACGAGAAGCACAGATACGCAGTATTTT.

The genes are TRBV9 and TRBJ1-3; TRBD1 aligns across 9 bases. In germline, CDR1 is SGDLS, CDR2 YYNGEE. CDR3 length: 16 residues. J was trimmed by 0 bases and V by 3 bases; bases with no gene match: 4. In nucleotides, the CDR3 is TGTGCCAGCAGCGGAAGGACAGGGGACTCTGGAAACACCATATATTTT. Translating it yields CASSGRTGDSGNTIYF.

V usage is TRBV4-3 and J usage is TRBJ1-2, with a weak D call TRBD1 (5 bases). The CDR3 has 15 residues. The V end lost 4 bases, the J end lost 4 bases, and 16 bases lay between the germline ends. CDR1 LGHNA and CDR2 YSLEER come from the germline V gene. CDR3 sequence reads: CASSRVVWQGYGYTF. As DNA, the CDR3 is TGCGCCAGCAGCCGAGTGGTGTGGCAGGGCTATGGCTACACCTTC.

The chain carries TRBV10-1 and TRBJ2-1; D not resolved. From germline, CDR1 is WNHNN and CDR2 SYGVQD (reference sequence). The CDR3 totals 16 residues. V lost 6 bases and J lost 5, with 20 bases in between. The CDR3 reads CASSPPHSAANNEQFF. In DNA, the CDR3 is TGCGCCAGCAGCCCGCCCCATTCGGCGGCAAACAATGAGCAGTTCTTC.

This sequence joins TRBV6-5 and TRBJ1-1; 8 nucleotides match TRBD1. Germline-derived CDR1 and CDR2 are MNHEY and SVGAGI. Trimming took 5 bases from V and 2 from J; bases not matched to a gene: 4. The CDR3 contains 14 residues. The CDR3 sequence is CASSQGAGNTEAFF. The CDR3, as DNA: TGTGCCAGCAGTCAGGGGGCGGGAAACACTGAAGCTTTCTTT.

V usage is TRBV14 and J usage is TRBJ2-2, with TRBD1 matching over 8 bases. Germline V lookup: CDR1 SGHDN, CDR2 FVKESK. The trim removed 0 bases at V and 7 bases at J, leaving 4 bases unmatched. This CDR3 is built from 15 residues. The CDR3 DNA follows: TGTGCCAGCAGCCAAGATTTACAGGGGGACGGGGAGCTGTTTTTT. Translating gives CASSQDLQGDGELFF.